The 6 T cell receptor beta chains in this list originate from one sample, sequenced in a study of response to subunit inactivated influenza vaccine. TCRdb processed the RT-PCR reads anew with MiXCR; each CDR3 protein has one entry. The sample carries 500,000 to 600,000 distinct CDR3 sequences, about 10% recorded once. The source material was PBMCs from blood, sampled on the day of vaccination. Source of these receptors: a man aged 50 to 60 who received an inactivated influenza vaccine.

The sample holds many counts of this clonotype. The rearrangement joins TRBV5-1 to TRBJ2-1, with 13 bases lining up with TRBD2. This CDR3 comprises 16 residues. Looked up from germline, CDR1 is SGHRS and CDR2 is YFSETQ. V shed 4 bases, J shed 3 bases, and the junction held 4 bases outside the gene matches. CDR3 coding DNA: TGCGCCAGCAGCCCCCGGACTAGCGGGAGCTACAATGAGCAGTTCTTC. Translating it yields CASSPRTSGSYNEQFF.

The genes are TRBV19 and TRBJ2-1; no firm D call. V was cut by 7 bases and J by 6 bases, with 19 bases left in between. The CDR3 length is 15 residues. The V gene's germline CDR1 is LNHDA and CDR2 SQIVND (reference sequence). CDR3 in DNA: TGTGCCAGTACTCTAACGTCCGGGCTCCTCAATGAGCAGTTCTTC. It translates to CASTLTSGLLNEQFF.

This clonotype was found many times. CDR3 bases: TGTGCCAGCAGCAAAGTCCAGGGGGATCGACGGGACAGGGGGTGGTACGAGCAGTACTTC. Translated: CASSKVQGDRRDRGWYEQYF. The J gene is TRBJ2-7, the V gene TRBV21-1; no check of the table's D call, TRBD1, against the DNA was made. TRBV21-1 is a pseudogene. This CDR3 region has 20 residues.

V and J are TRBV29-1 and TRBJ2-7; no firm D call. The V end was cut by 4 bases, the J end by 0 bases, with 10 bases between. CDR1 is SQVTM, CDR2 ANQGSEA, per germline. CDR3 length: 13 residues. The CDR3 protein is CSVGTRSSYEQYF. The CDR3 DNA follows: TGCAGCGTTGGTACAAGGAGCTCCTACGAGCAGTACTTC.

This clonotype has a handful of counts. The chain is built from TRBV24-1 and TRBJ2-7, with TRBD2 identical over 7 bases. This CDR3 has 16 residues. Germline V gene sequence: CDR1 KGHDR, CDR2 SFDVKD. V was clipped by 2 bases and J by 4 bases; unmatched bases: 10. CDR3 loop: CATSDSRTSLPYEQYF. DNA of the CDR3: TGTGCCACCAGTGATTCTCGGACTAGTCTCCCTTACGAGCAGTACTTC.

This clonotype was picked up many times. The chain links TRBV10-3 to TRBJ2-3, with 8 bases matching TRBD2. Germline CDR1 ENHRY, CDR2 SYGVKD. With V trimmed by 0 bases and J by 2 bases, 4 bases remained unmatched. The CDR3 loop spans 16 amino acids. The CDR3 nucleotides are TGTGCCATCAGTGAGTCGAACGGGAGGGCCACAGATACGCAGTATTTT. Amino acid sequence: CAISESNGRATDTQYF.